The 13 T cell receptor beta chains given below trace back to one sample, sequenced in a study of T-cell memory formation after mild COVID-19. TCRdb analysed the 5' RACE reads with MiXCR anew, one entry per CDR3 protein. The table shows over 500,000 distinct CDR3 sequences, with 17% occurring only once. The sequencing input was PBMCs or a T cell subset sorted from them (not recorded which). These receptors were taken from an adult woman who had mild COVID-19 (a few samples of this study predate the infection). Cell type and time point are not known.

CDR3 bases: TGTGCCAGCAGTGAAAGGGGTCGCTACGAGCAGTACTTC. It yields the protein CASSERGRYEQYF. The chain recombines TRBV11-2 with TRBJ2-7, with a possible D match to TRBD1 (5 bases). Per the germline V gene, CDR1 is SGHAT and CDR2 is FQNNGV. The CDR3 extends over 13 amino acids. Trimming took 6 bases from V and 3 from J, leaving 12 bases between them.

This clonotype was recorded a few times. The gene calls are TRBV7-9 and TRBJ1-1; D ambiguous. The V end was cut by 6 bases, the J end by 1 base, with 21 bases between. The CDR3 is 17 amino acids. CDR1 and CDR2 from the germline V gene are SEHNR and FQNEAQ (reference sequence). The CDR3 protein is CASSPAPSGTPNTEAFF. The CDR3 region has the DNA TGTGCCAGCAGTCCCGCACCCTCCGGCACACCGAACACTGAAGCTTTCTTT.

In its sample, this clonotype was seen a few times. J is TRBJ2-3 and V is TRBV6-5; 9 nucleotides line up with TRBD2. Germline assignment: CDR1 MNHEY and CDR2 SVGAGI. The CDR3 consists of 17 residues. Germline trimming cut 2 bases from V and 3 bases from J; bases unmatched to any gene: 9. CDR3 protein: CASSYTPGAGGTDTQYF. The CDR3 region has the DNA TGTGCCAGCAGTTACACCCCCGGAGCGGGAGGTACAGATACGCAGTATTTT.

This rearrangement joins TRBV4-1 to TRBJ1-4, with D perhaps TRBD1 (6 bases). Germline CDR1 and CDR2: MGHRA and YSYEKL. This CDR3 region has 15 residues. Trimming shortened V by 1 base and J by 7 bases, and 13 bases separated the two germline ends. The CDR3 is CASSQVGGLTEKLFF. DNA of the CDR3: TGCGCCAGCAGCCAAGTTGGGGGCCTGACTGAAAAACTGTTTTTT.

This clonotype was seen a few times. The chain combines TRBV3-1 with TRBJ2-2; 8 bases agree with TRBD2. The J segment lost 0 bases and the V segment lost 0 bases, leaving 9 bases of the junction unmatched. The CDR3 extends over 19 amino acids. In germline, CDR1 is LGHDT, CDR2 YNNKEL (reference sequence). CDR3 region: CASSQDAGGGRSNTGELFF. In DNA form, the CDR3 reads TGTGCCAGCAGCCAAGATGCTGGCGGCGGGAGGTCGAACACCGGGGAGCTGTTTTTT.

This sequence joins TRBV12-3 or TRBV12-4 and TRBJ2-1; D ambiguous. The V end was cut by 3 bases, the J end by 8 bases, with 8 bases between. The CDR3 contains 12 residues. CDR3 DNA sequence: TGTGCCAGCAGTTTTTCGGTGCATGAGCAGTTCTTC. This gives the protein CASSFSVHEQFF.

This clonotype appeared a few times. V gene TRBV5-1 combines with J gene TRBJ2-1; 9 bases are shared with TRBD2. V shed 4 bases and J 6 bases; nucleotides not matched to a gene: 17. From germline, CDR1 is SGHRS and CDR2 YFSETQ. The length of the CDR3 is 18 residues. CDR3 residues: CASSPGSGSFLNPNEQFF. CDR3 DNA sequence: TGCGCCAGCAGCCCGGGTAGCGGGAGCTTTTTAAATCCCAATGAGCAGTTCTTC.

This clonotype was seen a handful of times. The J gene is TRBJ2-4, the V gene TRBV6-2 or TRBV6-3, with 11 bases that match TRBD1. The CDR3 extends over 16 amino acids. The germline gives CDR1 MNHEY, CDR2 SVGEGT. Losses at the gene ends were 6 bases for V and 5 bases for J; bases not matched to a gene: 9. The CDR3 DNA sequence: TGTGCCAGCAGACAATATACGGGACAGGGGGAAAACATTCAGTACTTC. Translation: CASRQYTGQGENIQYF.

In DNA, the CDR3 is TGTGCCAGTAGTATAGCGCAGGGAAGGCCCGGGGAGCTGTTTTTT. Translation gives CASSIAQGRPGELFF. This chain joins TRBV19 and TRBJ2-2, with D possibly being TRBD1 (5 bases). CDR1 is LNHDA and CDR2 is SQIVND in the germline V gene (reference sequence). Trimming shortened V by 1 base and J by 6 bases, and 12 bases separated the two germline ends. The CDR3 extends over 15 amino acids.

This clonotype was counted between two and nine times. This rearrangement joins TRBV2 to TRBJ2-1, with D possibly TRBD2 on 7 matching bases. V lost 6 bases to trimming and J lost 2 bases, with 11 bases between them. Germline V CDR1 and CDR2: SNHLY, FYNNEI. There are 14 residues in the CDR3. The CDR3 bases are TGTGCCAGCAGGGGGGAGGGGGCCTACAATGAGCAGTTCTTC. Translating it yields CASRGEGAYNEQFF.

This clonotype came up a few times. CDR3 sequence: CASRWTGGYEQYF. The CDR3, as DNA: TGTGCCAGCAGATGGACAGGGGGCTACGAGCAGTACTTC. This chain uses TRBV11-3 with TRBJ2-7; 10 nucleotides align to TRBD1. J was trimmed by 3 bases and V by 6 bases; bases with no gene match: 2. This CDR3 comprises 13 residues. From germline, CDR1 is SGHNT and CDR2 YENEEA.

V is TRBV7-9 and J is TRBJ2-7, with 9 bases identical to TRBD1. The trim removed 9 bases at V and 2 bases at J, leaving 5 bases unmatched. The CDR3 runs 13 residues. Per the germline V gene, CDR1 is SEHNR and CDR2 is FQNEAQ (reference sequence). Written as DNA, the CDR3 is TGTGCCAGTGAAGGGACAGGGACCTACGAGCAGTACTTC. Translation gives CASEGTGTYEQYF. The whole variable domain, remainder taken from reference TRBV7-9 and TRBJ2-7, is DTGVSQNPRHKITKRGQNVTFRCDPISEHNRLYWYRQTLGQGPEFLTYFQNEAQLEKSRLLSDRFSAERPKGSFSTLEIQRTEQGDSAMYLCASEGTGTYEQYFGPGTRLTVT.

The chain employs TRBV7-9 and TRBJ1-1; 8 bases agree with TRBD1. CDR1 and CDR2 from the germline V gene are SEHNR and FQNEAQ (reference sequence). The trim removed 0 bases at V and 11 bases at J, leaving 8 bases unmatched. This CDR3 is built from 14 residues. As DNA, the CDR3 is TGTGCCAGCAGCTTAGCACCCCAGGGGGCTGCGGCTTTCTTT. Translated, it gives CASSLAPQGAAAFF.